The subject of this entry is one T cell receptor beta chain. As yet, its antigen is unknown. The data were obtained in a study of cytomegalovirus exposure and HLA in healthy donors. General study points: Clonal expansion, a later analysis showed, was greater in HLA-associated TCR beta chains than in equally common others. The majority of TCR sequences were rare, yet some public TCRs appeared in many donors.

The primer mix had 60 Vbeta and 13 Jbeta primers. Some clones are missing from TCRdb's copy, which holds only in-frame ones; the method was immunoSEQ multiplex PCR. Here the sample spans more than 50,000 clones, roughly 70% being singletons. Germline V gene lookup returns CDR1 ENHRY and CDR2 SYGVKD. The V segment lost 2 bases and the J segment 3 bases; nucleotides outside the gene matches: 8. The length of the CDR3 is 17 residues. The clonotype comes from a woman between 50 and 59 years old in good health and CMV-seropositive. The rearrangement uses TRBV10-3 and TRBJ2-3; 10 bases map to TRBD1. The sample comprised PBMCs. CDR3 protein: CAISEPSDRGGTDTQYF. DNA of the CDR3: TGTGCCATCAGTGAGCCTTCGGACAGGGGGGGGACAGATACGCAGTATTTT.